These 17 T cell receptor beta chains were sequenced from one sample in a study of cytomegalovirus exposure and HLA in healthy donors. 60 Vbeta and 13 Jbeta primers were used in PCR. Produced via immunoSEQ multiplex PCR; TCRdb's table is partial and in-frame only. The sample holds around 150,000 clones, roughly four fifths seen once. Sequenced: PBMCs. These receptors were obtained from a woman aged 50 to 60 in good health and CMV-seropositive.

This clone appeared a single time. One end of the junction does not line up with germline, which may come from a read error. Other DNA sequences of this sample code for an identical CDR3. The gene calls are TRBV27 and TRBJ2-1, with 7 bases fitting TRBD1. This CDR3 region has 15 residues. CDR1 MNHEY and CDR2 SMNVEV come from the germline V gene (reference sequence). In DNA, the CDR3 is TGTGCCAGCAGTCAGCCGGGACAGCATGTCATGGAGCAATTCTTC. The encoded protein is CASSQPGQHVMEQFF.

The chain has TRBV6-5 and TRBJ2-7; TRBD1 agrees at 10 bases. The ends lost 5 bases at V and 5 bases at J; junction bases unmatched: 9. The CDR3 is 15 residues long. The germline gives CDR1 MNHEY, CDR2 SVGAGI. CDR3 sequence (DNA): TGTGCCAGCAGTCGACAGGGGGCGTTTTCCGACGAGCAGTACTTC. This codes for CASSRQGAFSDEQYF.

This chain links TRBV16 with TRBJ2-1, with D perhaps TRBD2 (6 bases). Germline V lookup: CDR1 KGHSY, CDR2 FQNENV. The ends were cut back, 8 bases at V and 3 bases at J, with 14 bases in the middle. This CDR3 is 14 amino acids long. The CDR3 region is CASQTRDYYNEQFF. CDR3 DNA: TGTGCCAGCCAAACGCGGGATTACTACAATGAGCAGTTCTTC.

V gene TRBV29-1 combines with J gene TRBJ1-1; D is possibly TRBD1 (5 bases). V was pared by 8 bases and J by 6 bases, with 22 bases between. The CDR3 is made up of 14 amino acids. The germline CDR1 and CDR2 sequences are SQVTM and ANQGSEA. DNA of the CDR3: TGCAGCTCTTCTTGGGGGGGTGTGGTCGCTGAAGCTTTCTTT. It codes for CSSSWGGVVAEAFF. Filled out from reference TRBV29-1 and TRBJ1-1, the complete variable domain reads SAVISQKPSRDICQRGTSLTIQCQVDSQVTMMFWYRQQPGQSLTLIATANQGSEATYESGFVIDKFPISRPNLTFSTLTVSNMSPEDSSIYLCSSSWGGVVAEAFFGQGTRLTVV.

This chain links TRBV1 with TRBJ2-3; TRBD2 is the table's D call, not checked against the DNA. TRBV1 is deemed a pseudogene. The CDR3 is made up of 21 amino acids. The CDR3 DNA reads TGCACCAGCACCCACCCCCGGGGAGGGATTACTTTACTAGCCTACACAGATACGCAGTATTTT. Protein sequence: CTSTHPRGGITLLAYTDTQYF.

CDR3 sequence reads: CASSPLAGSYEQYF. The DNA for the CDR3 is TGTGCCAGCAGTCCACTAGCGGGGTCCTACGAGCAGTACTTC. This chain joins TRBV6-5 and TRBJ2-7; 10 nucleotides line up with TRBD2. V lost 5 bases to trimming and J lost 1 base; unmatched junction nucleotides: 2. This CDR3 region has 14 residues. Germline V CDR1 and CDR2: MNHEY, SVGAGI.

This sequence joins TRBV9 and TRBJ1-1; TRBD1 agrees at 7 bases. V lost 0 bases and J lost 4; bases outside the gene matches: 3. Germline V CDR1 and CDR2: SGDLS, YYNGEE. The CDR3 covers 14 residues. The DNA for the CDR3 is TGTGCCAGCAGCGTAGGACAGGGTGGCACTGAAGCTTTCTTT. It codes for CASSVGQGGTEAFF. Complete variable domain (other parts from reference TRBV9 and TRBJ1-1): DSGVTQTPKHLITATGQRVTLRCSPRSGDLSVYWYQQSLDQGLQFLIQYYNGEERAKGNILERFSAQQFPDLHSELNLSSLELGDSALYFCASSVGQGGTEAFFGQGTRLTVV.

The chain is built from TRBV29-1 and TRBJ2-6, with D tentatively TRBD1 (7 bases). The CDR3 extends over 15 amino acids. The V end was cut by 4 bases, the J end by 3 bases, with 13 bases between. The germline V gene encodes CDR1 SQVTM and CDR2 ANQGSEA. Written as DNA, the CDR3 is TGCAGCGTTGTGGAGGGGGCGCATGGGGCCAACGTCCTGACTTTC. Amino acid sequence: CSVVEGAHGANVLTF.

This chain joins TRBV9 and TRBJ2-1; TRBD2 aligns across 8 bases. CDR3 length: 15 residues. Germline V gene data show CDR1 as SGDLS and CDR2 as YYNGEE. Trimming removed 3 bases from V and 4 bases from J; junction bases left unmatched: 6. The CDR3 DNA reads TGTGCCAGCAGCGAACGGGAGGGCCAATACAATGAGCAGTTCTTC. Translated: CASSEREGQYNEQFF.

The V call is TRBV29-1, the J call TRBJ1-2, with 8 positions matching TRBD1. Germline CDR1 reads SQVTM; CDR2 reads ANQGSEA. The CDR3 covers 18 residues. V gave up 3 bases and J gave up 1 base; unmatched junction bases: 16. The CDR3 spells CSVELNGQGNLLNYGYTF. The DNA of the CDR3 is TGCAGCGTTGAGCTTAACGGACAGGGCAACCTCCTTAACTATGGCTACACCTTC.

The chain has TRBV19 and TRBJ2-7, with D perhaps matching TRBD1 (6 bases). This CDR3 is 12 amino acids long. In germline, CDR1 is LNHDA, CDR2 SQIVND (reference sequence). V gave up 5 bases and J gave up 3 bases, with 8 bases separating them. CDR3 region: CASSETGYEQYF. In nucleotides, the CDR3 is TGTGCCAGTAGTGAGACAGGCTACGAGCAGTACTTC. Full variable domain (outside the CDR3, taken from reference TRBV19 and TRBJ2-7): DGGITQSPKYLFRKEGQNVTLSCEQNLNHDAMYWYRQDPGQGLRLIYYSQIVNDFQKGDIAEGYSVSREKKESFPLTVTSAQKNPTAFYLCASSETGYEQYFGPGTRLTVT.

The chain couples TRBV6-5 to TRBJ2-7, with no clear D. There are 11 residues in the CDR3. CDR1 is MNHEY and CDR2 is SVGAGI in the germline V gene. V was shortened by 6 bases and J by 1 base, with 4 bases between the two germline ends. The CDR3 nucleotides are TGTGCCAGCAGGACTTCCTACGAGCAGTACTTC. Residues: CASRTSYEQYF.

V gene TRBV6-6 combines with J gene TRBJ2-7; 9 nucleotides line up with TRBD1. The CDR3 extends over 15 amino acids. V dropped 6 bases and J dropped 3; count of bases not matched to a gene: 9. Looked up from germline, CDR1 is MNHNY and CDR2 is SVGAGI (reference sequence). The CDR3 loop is CASSHGGQGLYEQYF. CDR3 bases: TGTGCCAGCAGCCACGGGGGACAGGGTCTCTACGAGCAGTACTTC.

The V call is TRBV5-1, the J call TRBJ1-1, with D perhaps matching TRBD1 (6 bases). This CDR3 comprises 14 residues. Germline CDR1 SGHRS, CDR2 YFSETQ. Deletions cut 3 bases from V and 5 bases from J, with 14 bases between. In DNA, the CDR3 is TGCGCCAGCAGCTGGGGGGGGCGAGGAACTGAAGCTTTCTTT. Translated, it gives CASSWGGRGTEAFF. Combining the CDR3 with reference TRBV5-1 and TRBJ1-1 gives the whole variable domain KAGVTQTPRYLIKTRGQQVTLSCSPISGHRSVSWYQQTPGQGLQFLFEYFSETQRNKGNFPGRFSGRQFSNSRSEMNVSTLELGDSALYLCASSWGGRGTEAFFGQGTRLTVV.

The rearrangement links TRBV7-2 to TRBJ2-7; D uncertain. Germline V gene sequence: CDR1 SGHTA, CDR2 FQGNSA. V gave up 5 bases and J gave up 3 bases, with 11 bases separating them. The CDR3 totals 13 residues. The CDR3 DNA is TGTGCCAGCAGCCAAAACAGAAACTACGAGCAGTACTTC. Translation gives CASSQNRNYEQYF.

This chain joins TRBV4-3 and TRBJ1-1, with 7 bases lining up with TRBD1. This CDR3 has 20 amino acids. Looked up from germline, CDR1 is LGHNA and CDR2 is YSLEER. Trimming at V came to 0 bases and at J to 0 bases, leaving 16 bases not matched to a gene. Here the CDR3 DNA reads TGCGCCAGCAGCCAAGACGACGGTACCGGGACAGATGGCATGAACACTGAAGCTTTCTTT. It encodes CASSQDDGTGTDGMNTEAFF.

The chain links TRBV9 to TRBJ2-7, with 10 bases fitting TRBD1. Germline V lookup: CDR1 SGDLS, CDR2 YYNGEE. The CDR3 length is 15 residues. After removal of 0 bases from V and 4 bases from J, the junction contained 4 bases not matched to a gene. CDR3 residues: CASSVELGQGYEQYF. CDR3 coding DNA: TGTGCCAGCAGCGTAGAGCTGGGACAGGGGTACGAGCAGTACTTC.